This T cell receptor beta chain was recovered during a study of blood T cell repertoires in COVID-19. Study-wide background: Sites across the United States, Italy and Spain contributed samples from acute and convalescent COVID-19. Sample material is recorded as cDNA or gDNA derived from T cells, B-cell-depleted T cells, or PBMCs.

In the study's own analysis: Researchers report that nucleated cell counts were estimated from reference gene primer amplification. Method: immunoSEQ multiplex PCR; TCRdb's copy keeps in-frame clones and lacks some. V, J and clone size derive from that table, while D and trimming were established from the DNA sequence. The repertoire has under 100,000 clones, around 81% of them found once; the top ten carry 3.4%. The sequencing sample was made of peripheral blood. The TCR was taken from a man aged 45-65 years with acute or convalescent COVID-19.

The CDR3 nucleotides read TGCGCCAGCAGCTTGGCACCGGGACAGCTGAACACTGAAGCTTTCTTT. As protein: CASSLAPGQLNTEAFF. The chain joins TRBV5-1 to TRBJ1-1; 7 bases match TRBD1. J lost 0 bases, V lost 0 bases, and 5 bases had no gene match. The CDR3 runs 16 residues. CDR1 is SGHRS and CDR2 is YFSETQ in the germline V gene.